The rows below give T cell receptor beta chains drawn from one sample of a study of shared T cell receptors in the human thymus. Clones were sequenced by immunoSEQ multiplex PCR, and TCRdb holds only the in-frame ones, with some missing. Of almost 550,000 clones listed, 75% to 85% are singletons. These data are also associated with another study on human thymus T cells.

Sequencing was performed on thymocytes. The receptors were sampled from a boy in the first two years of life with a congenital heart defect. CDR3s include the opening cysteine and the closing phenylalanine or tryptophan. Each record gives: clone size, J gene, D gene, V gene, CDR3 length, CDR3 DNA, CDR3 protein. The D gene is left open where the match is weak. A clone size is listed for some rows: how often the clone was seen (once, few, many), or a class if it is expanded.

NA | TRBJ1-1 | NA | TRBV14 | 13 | TGTGCCAGCAGCCAAGCTGGACAGAGTGAAGCTTTCTTT | CASSQAGQSEAFF
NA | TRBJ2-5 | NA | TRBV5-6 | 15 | TGTGCCAGCAGCTCGCCGCGGTGGTGGTCGGAGACCCAGTACTTC | CASSSPRWWSETQYF
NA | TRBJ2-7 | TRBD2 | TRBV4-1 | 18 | TGCGCCAGCAGCCCCCACCGTCTAGCGGGAGGGCCGTTCTACGAGCAGTACTTC | CASSPHRLAGGPFYEQYF
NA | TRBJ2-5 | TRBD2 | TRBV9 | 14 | TGTGCCAGCAGCGGGCGGGAGGGCCAAGAGACCCAGTACTTC | CASSGREGQETQYF
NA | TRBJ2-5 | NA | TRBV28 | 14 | TGTGCCAGCAGTTGGGCCTCCGGGCCATGGGAGCAGTACTTC | CASSWASGPWEQYF
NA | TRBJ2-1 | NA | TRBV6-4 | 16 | TGTGCCAGCAGTGACTCGAAGGAGTCTGTCGACAATGAGCAGTTCTTC | CASSDSKESVDNEQFF
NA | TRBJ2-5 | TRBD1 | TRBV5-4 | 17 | TGTGCCAGCAGCCTATACTCACAGGGGTTCCCGCAAGAGACCCAGTACTTC | CASSLYSQGFPQETQYF
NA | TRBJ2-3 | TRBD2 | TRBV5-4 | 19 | TGTGCCAGCAGCCCTTGGCTAGCGGGAGGGCCGGTTAGCACAGATACGCAGTATTTT | CASSPWLAGGPVSTDTQYF
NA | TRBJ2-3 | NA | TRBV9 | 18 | TGTGCCAGCAGCTTACGCATGATTGGACACGCACCCACAGATACGCAGTATTTT | CASSLRMIGHAPTDTQYF
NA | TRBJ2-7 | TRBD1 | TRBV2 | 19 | TGTGCCAGCAGCTATAGGGACAGGCTCAAATTAGGCACGCTCTACGAGCAGTACTTC | CASSYRDRLKLGTLYEQYF
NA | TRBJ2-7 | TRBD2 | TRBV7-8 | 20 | TGTGCCAGCAGCTTAGGTCTGGCGGGACTAGCGGGAGGGTCCATCTACGAGCAGTACTTC | CASSLGLAGLAGGSIYEQYF
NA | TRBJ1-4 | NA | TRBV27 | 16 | TGTGCCAGCAGTTTTCGAGCGCCTTGCGGGGATGAAAAACTGTTTTTT | CASSFRAPCGDEKLFF
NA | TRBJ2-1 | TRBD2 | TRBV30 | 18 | TGTGCCTGGAATGTGTTAGCGGGAGCGCGCGATCCCTACAATGAGCAGTTCTTC | CAWNVLAGARDPYNEQFF
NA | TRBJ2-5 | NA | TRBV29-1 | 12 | TGCAGCGTTGGACAGGCCCAAGAGACCCAGTACTTC | CSVGQAQETQYF
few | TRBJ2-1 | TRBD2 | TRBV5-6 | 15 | TGTGCCAGCAGCCGGGGGACTAGCGGCTACAATGAGCAGTTCTTC | CASSRGTSGYNEQFF
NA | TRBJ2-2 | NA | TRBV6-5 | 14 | TGTGCCACCCTAGGAACCGGAGACACCGGGGAGCTGTTTTTT | CATLGTGDTGELFF
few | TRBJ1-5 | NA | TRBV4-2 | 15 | TGTGCCAGCAGCCCGACGACGGACTCGGGTCAGCCCCAGCATTTT | CASSPTTDSGQPQHF
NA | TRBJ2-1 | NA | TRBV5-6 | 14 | TGTGCCAGCAGCGCAGACTGGGGGCTCGCTGAGCAGTTCTTC | CASSADWGLAEQFF
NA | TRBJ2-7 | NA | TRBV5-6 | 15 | TGTGCCAGCAGCTTGGAGTCGGGACACCTCTACGAGCAGTACTTC | CASSLESGHLYEQYF
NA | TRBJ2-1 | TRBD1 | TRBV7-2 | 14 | TGTGCCAGCAGCTTACCGGGACAGGGACATGAGCAGTTCTTC | CASSLPGQGHEQFF
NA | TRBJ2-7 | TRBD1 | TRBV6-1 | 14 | TGTGCCAGCAGTGAACGACAGGGTACCTACGAGCAGTACTTC | CASSERQGTYEQYF
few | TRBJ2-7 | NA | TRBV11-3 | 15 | TGTGCCAGCAGCTTATCGGGGGAGCGGCCGTGGGAGCAGTACTTC | CASSLSGERPWEQYF
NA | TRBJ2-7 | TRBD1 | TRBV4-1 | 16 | TGCGCCAGCAGCCAACCGTCGGGACAGGGGACCTACGAGCAGTACTTC | CASSQPSGQGTYEQYF
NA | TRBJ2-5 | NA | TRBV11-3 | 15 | TGTGCCAGCAGCTTAATCTTACGGGAGCAAGAGACCCAGTACTTC | CASSLILREQETQYF
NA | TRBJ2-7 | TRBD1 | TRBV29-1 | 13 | TGCAGCTATTGTATGGGACAGGGCTACGAGCAGTACTTC | CSYCMGQGYEQYF
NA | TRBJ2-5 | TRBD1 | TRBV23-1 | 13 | TGCGCCAGCAGTCGGGACAGCCAAGAGACCCAGTACTTC | CASSRDSQETQYF
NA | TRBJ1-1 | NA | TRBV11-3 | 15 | TGTGCCAGCAGCTTAGATCGTGCGGAAAACACTGAAGCTTTCTTT | CASSLDRAENTEAFF
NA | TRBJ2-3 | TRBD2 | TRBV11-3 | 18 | TGTGCCAGCAGCTCAACGACTAGCGGGAGACAGGGCACAGATACGCAGTATTTT | CASSSTTSGRQGTDTQYF
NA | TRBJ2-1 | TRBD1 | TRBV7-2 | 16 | TGTGCCAGCAGCTTAGCGACAGGGGAGGAATACAATGAGCAGTTCTTC | CASSLATGEEYNEQFF
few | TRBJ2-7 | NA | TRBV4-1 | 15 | TGCGCCAGCAGCCAAGATAGTCGGCGGACATACGAGCAGTACTTC | CASSQDSRRTYEQYF
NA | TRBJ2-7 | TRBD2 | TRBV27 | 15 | TGTGCCAGCAGTTTAAGTAGCGGGAGGTTTTACGAGCAGTACTTC | CASSLSSGRFYEQYF
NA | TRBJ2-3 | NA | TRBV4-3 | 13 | TGCGCCAGCAGCCACGACCGGAGCGATACGCAGTATTTT | CASSHDRSDTQYF
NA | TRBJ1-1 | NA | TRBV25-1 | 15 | TGTGCCAGCAGTGACGCAGGGCGGATGAACACTGAAGCTTTCTTT | CASSDAGRMNTEAFF
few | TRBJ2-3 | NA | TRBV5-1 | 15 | TGCGCCAGCAGCTTGGGTCGGAGGACAGCAGATACGCAGTATTTT | CASSLGRRTADTQYF
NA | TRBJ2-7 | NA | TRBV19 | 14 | TGTGCCAGTAGGATCCGGCACAGGGCCTACGAGCAGTACTTC | CASRIRHRAYEQYF
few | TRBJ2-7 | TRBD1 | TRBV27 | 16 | TGTGCCAGCAGTGTAAGCTATCGGGACAGGTCCTACGAGCAGTACTTC | CASSVSYRDRSYEQYF
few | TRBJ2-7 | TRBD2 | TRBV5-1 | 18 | TGCGCCAGCAGCTTGGCAGGGACTAGCGGACCTTTTTCCTACGAGCAGTACTTC | CASSLAGTSGPFSYEQYF
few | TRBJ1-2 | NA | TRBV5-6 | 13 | TGTGCCAGCAGCTTCCTATCCGAAGCTGGCTACACCTTC | CASSFLSEAGYTF
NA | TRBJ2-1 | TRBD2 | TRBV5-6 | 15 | TGTGCCAGCAGCTTAGATCTAGCGGCTGAGAATGAGCAGTTCTTC | CASSLDLAAENEQFF
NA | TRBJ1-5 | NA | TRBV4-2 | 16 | TGTGCCAGCAGCCAAGACGAGGGGGGGGGAAATCAGCCCCAGCATTTT | CASSQDEGGGNQPQHF
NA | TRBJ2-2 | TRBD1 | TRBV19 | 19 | TGTGCCAGTACCCCTTCCGTTTTAGGACAGGGAGTAAAAACCGGGGAGCTGTTTTTT | CASTPSVLGQGVKTGELFF
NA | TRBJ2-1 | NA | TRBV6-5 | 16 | TGTGCCAGCAGTTACTTGGAGGGGGAGGGCGGCGATGAGCAGTTCTTC | CASSYLEGEGGDEQFF
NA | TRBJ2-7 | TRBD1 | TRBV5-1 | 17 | TGCGCCAGCAGCCCCCCCCCGGACAGGGGGGTCACCTACGAGCAGTACTTC | CASSPPPDRGVTYEQYF